This TCR beta chain was captured in a study of T-cell reconstitution after alpha-beta-depleted transplantation in children. It was with unique molecular identifiers that the TCRbeta library was prepared. TCRdb passed the PCR reads through MiXCR, listing each CDR3 protein once. Seen here are 750,000 to 950,000 distinct CDR3 sequences, approximately 15% observed once, and the top ten hold roughly 4.8%. CDR1 is MNHNY and CDR2 is SVGAGI in the germline V gene (reference sequence). Trimming took off 0 bases at V and 9 bases at J, with 7 bases between the two ends. The CDR3 covers 12 residues. This clonotype was detected a few times. Antigen specificity is unknown. Study results and limitations: Reports say that about two months after transplant, the alpha-beta T cells came out of several hundred graft clones that had expanded. In some patients, recipient T cells and intrathymic progenitors surviving conditioning explained high day-60 diversity. It was newly produced T cells that mostly accounted for T-cell counts and diversity one year after transplant.

This chain links TRBV6-6 with TRBJ2-3; D gene uncertain. The TCR was taken from a male patient between 10 and 17 years old who had a stem cell transplant for acute lymphoblastic leukemia, so the T cells may come from the graft donor. The sequences come from PBMCs, mostly from graft donor cells, collected 360 days after TCRalphabeta/CD19-depleted stem cell transplant. CDR3 nucleotide sequence: TGTGCCAGCAGTTACTCCCAGAAGACGCAGTATTTT. It translates to CASSYSQKTQYF.